This is a list of T cell receptor beta chains from one sample in a study of vaccination effects on CD4 cells after COVID-19. TCRdb's copy holds only in-frame clones and misses some; the assay was immunoSEQ multiplex PCR. The sample gives roughly 63,000 clones, about 80% of which show up once; 9% to 15% is in the top ten. Which antigens these TCRs recognize remains unknown. The sample in question was CD4+ T cells from PBMCs cultured with SARS-CoV-2 spike peptides, obtained before COVID-19 vaccination. The receptor source for this set is a human donor who received a COVID-19 vaccine. Each CDR3 is given with its conserved first and last residue. The D gene is left open where the match is weak. Clone size, where shown, is once, few, many, or a class for clones that have expanded.

cdr3_aa cdr3_nt clone_size j_call d_call v_call
CATRGQNNEQFF TGTGCCACCAGGGGACAGAACAATGAGCAGTTCTTC - TRBJ2-1 TRBD1 TRBV24-1
CASSLGPQGEAFF TGCGCCAGCAGCTTGGGTCCCCAGGGTGAAGCTTTCTTT - TRBJ1-1 - TRBV5-1
CASSTRQGADTQYF TGTGCCAGCAGCACGAGACAGGGTGCAGATACGCAGTATTTT - TRBJ2-3 TRBD1 TRBV7-2
CASGDSRSYNEQFF TGCGCCAGCGGGGACTCCCGCTCCTACAATGAGCAGTTCTTC - TRBJ2-1 - TRBV10-1
CASSVTYSNEQFF TGTGCCAGCAGTGTAACATATTCCAATGAGCAGTTCTTC - TRBJ2-1 - TRBV2
CASSAEGGNTIYF TGTGCCAGCAGCGCCGAGGGAGGAAACACCATATATTTT - TRBJ1-3 - TRBV9
CASSPSQGVYGYTF TGTGCCAGCTCACCATCCCAAGGGGTCTATGGCTACACCTTC - TRBJ1-2 - TRBV18
CASSLDPGQGAGEQFF TGTGCCAGCAGCTTAGACCCGGGACAGGGGGCAGGTGAGCAGTTCTTC - TRBJ2-1 TRBD1 TRBV7-2
CASSQGLLSRQLNTEAFF TGCGCCAGCAGCCAAGGACTGCTTAGTAGACAGCTGAACACTGAAGCTTTCTTT - TRBJ1-1 - TRBV4-1
CASSLGPANYGYTF TGTGCCAGCAGCTTAGGGCCGGCTAACTATGGCTACACCTTC - TRBJ1-2 - TRBV7-3
CAWRREGWNSPLHF TGTGCCTGGAGACGCGAGGGTTGGAATTCACCCCTCCACTTT few TRBJ1-6 - TRBV30
CASSEPGQGAETQYF TGCGCCAGCAGCGAACCGGGACAGGGTGCAGAGACCCAGTACTTC - TRBJ2-5 TRBD1 TRBV5-1
CAGGQGGTQYF TGTGCCGGAGGACAGGGGGGGACCCAGTACTTC - TRBJ2-5 TRBD1 TRBV2
CASKSGGALDTQYF TGTGCCAGTAAGAGCGGGGGGGCCTTAGATACGCAGTATTTT - TRBJ2-3 TRBD2 TRBV19
CASSPGLAGGTDTQYF TGCGCCAGCAGCCCCGGACTAGCGGGGGGCACAGATACGCAGTATTTT - TRBJ2-3 TRBD2 TRBV5-1